One sample yielded the 14 T cell receptor beta chains listed below, sequenced in a study of post-analysis software for immune sequencing data. No antigen has been identified for these receptors. Sequencing libraries made from TCR beta cDNA carried unique molecular identifiers. A single record per CDR3 protein comes from TCRdb applying MiXCR to the PCR reads. The table shows about 460,000 distinct CDR3 sequences, with less than 45% occurring only once. Study results and limitations: Among 4 or 5 TRBV segments more frequent in patients than controls were TRBV5-6, TRBV5-1 and TRBV20-1.

Sequencing was done on a sample of blood. Source of these receptors: a girl under 18 with multiple sclerosis.

The gene calls are TRBV20-1 and TRBJ2-5; D may match TRBD1 or TRBD2 (5 bases each). CDR3 length: 12 amino acids. The ends were cut back, 0 bases at V and 5 bases at J, with 7 bases in the middle. Germline V lookup: CDR1 DFQATT, CDR2 SNEGSKA (reference sequence). In DNA, the CDR3 is TGCAGTGCTAGAGACGGGGCGGAGACCCAGTACTTC. This gives the protein CSARDGAETQYF.

V gene TRBV6-5 combines with J gene TRBJ2-2, with D tentatively TRBD2 (6 bases). The CDR3 is 13 residues long. The V gene's germline CDR1 is MNHEY and CDR2 SVGAGI. Trimming pared 6 bases from V and 4 bases from J, leaving 9 bases between. CDR3 DNA sequence: TGTGCCAGCAGGGGAGCGGGCACCGGGGAGCTGTTTTTT. This gives the protein CASRGAGTGELFF.

As regards this clonotype: Just one base apart from a much larger clone, this may be a read error. The genes are TRBV4-1 and TRBJ1-5; D may be TRBD1 (5 bases). CDR1 is MGHRA, CDR2 YSYEKL, per germline. There are 15 residues in the CDR3. Trimming took 4 bases from V and 5 from J, leaving 15 bases between them. CDR3 DNA sequence: TGCGCCAGCAGCCCTGGGACGGTCGGCGATCAGCCCCAGCATTTT. The encoded protein is CASSPGTVGDQPQHF.

The chain uses TRBV12-3 or TRBV12-4 and TRBJ1-1, with D possibly TRBD1 on 5 matching bases. This CDR3 contains 14 residues. V lost 7 bases and J lost 4, with 16 bases in between. CDR3 region: CASTTAPGFTEAFF. CDR3 nucleotide sequence: TGTGCCAGCACCACGGCCCCAGGGTTCACTGAAGCTTTCTTT.

The rearrangement links TRBV10-3 to TRBJ2-6; no clear D gene. Trimming removed 0 bases at V and 0 bases at J, with 3 bases between. Germline lookup yields CDR1 ENHRY and CDR2 SYGVKD. The CDR3 runs 15 residues. DNA for the CDR3: TGTGCCATCAGTGAGTCGGGCTCTGGGGCCAACGTCCTGACTTTC. Its protein product is CAISESGSGANVLTF.

The rearrangement uses TRBV12-3 or TRBV12-4 and TRBJ1-5; D not resolved. V lost 2 bases and J lost 3, with 11 bases in between. The CDR3 loop spans 15 amino acids. CDR3 sequence reads: CASSLNGQDNQPQHF. The DNA of the CDR3 is TGTGCCAGCAGTTTAAACGGGCAGGACAATCAGCCCCAGCATTTT.

Notes on this clonotype: At one boundary the junction diverges from the germline segment, which might be a read error. This chain links TRBV12-5 with TRBJ2-1; TRBD2 aligns across 7 bases. The CDR3 is made up of 18 amino acids. Germline loops: CDR1 LGHNT, CDR2 FRNRAP. The chain's CDR3 is CASGLQIRTQREWNEEFF. In DNA, the CDR3 is TGTGCTAGTGGTTTGCAGATACGGACGCAGCGGGAATGGAATGAGGAGTTCTTC.

This chain joins TRBV28 and TRBJ2-7; 7 bases are a match to TRBD1. V was pared by 7 bases and J by 4 bases, with 10 bases of the junction left unmatched. The V gene's germline CDR1 is MDHEN and CDR2 SYDVKM. This CDR3 is 14 amino acids long. The CDR3 sequence is CASTKAGGNYEQYF. The CDR3 DNA reads TGTGCCAGCACCAAGGCAGGGGGTAATTACGAGCAGTACTTC.

The CDR3 spells CASSLGPLQGNVVYEQYF. CDR3 coding DNA: TGCGCCAGCAGCTTGGGCCCTCTTCAGGGGAATGTCGTCTACGAGCAGTACTTC. The genes are TRBV5-1 and TRBJ2-7, with D tentatively TRBD1 (6 bases). The CDR3 contains 18 residues. Germline values: CDR1 SGHRS, CDR2 YFSETQ. Trimming removed 0 bases at V and 3 bases at J, with 22 bases between.

V is TRBV2 and J is TRBJ2-4; no firm D call. The assigned J gene may be wrong: the sequence end matches TRBJ2-7 better. Germline CDR1 SNHLY, CDR2 FYNNEI. There are 14 residues in the CDR3. CDR3 DNA sequence: TGTGCCAGCAGTGCAGACGGGCAATCCTACGAGCAGTACTTC. Protein sequence: CASSADGQSYEQYF.

The chain is built from TRBV28 and TRBJ1-2; the D gene is possibly TRBD1 (6 bases). V dropped 10 bases and J dropped 8 bases, with 17 bases sitting between them. CDR1 MDHEN and CDR2 SYDVKM come from the germline V gene. This CDR3 comprises 12 residues. CDR3 loop: CATSGAGEGYTF. The CDR3 DNA reads as TGTGCCACCTCAGGGGCAGGCGAAGGCTACACCTTC.

The genes are TRBV6-6 and TRBJ2-7, with 8 bases aligning to TRBD1. After removal of 2 bases from V and 2 bases from J, the junction contained 5 bases not matched to a gene. The CDR3 totals 15 residues. Germline V gives CDR1 MNHNY, CDR2 SVGAGI (reference sequence). The CDR3 is CASSYTRQGTYEQYF. CDR3 coding DNA: TGTGCCAGCAGTTACACCCGACAGGGGACCTACGAGCAGTACTTC.

The chain combines TRBV20-1 with TRBJ2-5; 10 nucleotides agree with TRBD1. The J call may be in error: the DNA end matches TRBJ2-7 better. Germline values: CDR1 DFQATT, CDR2 SNEGSKA (reference sequence). The CDR3 spans 14 residues. CDR3 amino acids: CSAIPGTGAYEQYF. CDR3 coding DNA: TGCAGTGCTATACCGGGGACAGGGGCGTACGAGCAGTACTTC.

There are a few counts of this clonotype. V usage is TRBV7-9 and J usage is TRBJ1-4; D perhaps matches TRBD1 (5 bases). Germline loops: CDR1 SEHNR, CDR2 FQNEAQ (reference sequence). This CDR3 spans 15 amino acids. Trimming cost V 7 bases and J 0 bases, with 12 bases left between them. This CDR3 is CASTQQAATNEKLFF. The CDR3 DNA reads as TGTGCCAGCACCCAACAGGCTGCAACTAATGAAAAACTGTTTTTT. Combining the CDR3 with reference TRBV7-9 and TRBJ1-4 gives the whole variable domain DTGVSQNPRHKITKRGQNVTFRCDPISEHNRLYWYRQTLGQGPEFLTYFQNEAQLEKSRLLSDRFSAERPKGSFSTLEIQRTEQGDSAMYLCASTQQAATNEKLFFGSGTQLSVL.